This TCR beta chain was sequenced in a study of blood T cell repertoires in COVID-19. Study as a whole: Sites in the United States, Italy and Spain provided acute and convalescent COVID-19 samples.

The study drew participants aged roughly 18 to 95 years from 20 to 30 US areas. Clinical histories supplied by participants themselves formed the basis of cohort assignment. The V end lost 0 bases, the J end lost 9 bases, and 18 bases lay between the germline ends. Germline V gene data show CDR1 as SGDLS and CDR2 as YYNGEE. This CDR3 has 15 residues. Original handling: Estimates of nucleated cell counts were drawn from the amplification of reference gene primers. Produced via immunoSEQ multiplex PCR; TCRdb's table is partial and in-frame only. That table supplies the V and J calls and clone size; D and trimming were determined from the DNA. Of some 250,000 clones listed, approximately 90% are singletons.

Sequencing was done on a sample of PBMCs or T cells enriched from blood (not recorded which). The sequence was collected from a man aged 40-55 years who had recovered from COVID-19. The chain combines TRBV9 with TRBJ1-2, with D perhaps TRBD1 (5 bases). CDR3 protein: CASSVGAGAAKSYTF. CDR3 in DNA: TGTGCCAGCAGCGTAGGGGCTGGGGCTGCGAAGAGCTACACCTTC.